The sample holds a few counts of the clone carrying this T cell receptor (beta chain). What it binds is unknown. The data belong to a study of cytomegalovirus exposure and HLA in healthy donors. Study-level findings and limits: Excluded were some V segments that proved indistinguishable, including TRBV6-2 and TRBV6-3. In most subjects, TCR beta sequences reportedly gave accurate predictions of HLA-A and HLA-B alleles. Whilst most TCR sequences proved rare, a subset of public TCRs occurred across many donors. Earlier findings revealed that most TCR beta V segments proved productive either about 87% or about 30% of the time.

PCR primers comprised 60 Vbeta and 13 Jbeta primers. Data came from immunoSEQ multiplex PCR; TCRdb stores just in-frame clones and leaves some out. The data contain roughly 140,000 clones, about 72% of them singletons. CDR1 and CDR2 from the germline V gene are MNHEY and SVGAGI. Trimming took 6 bases from V and 7 from J; bases not matched to a gene: 6. The CDR3 extends over 14 amino acids. Sequencing was done on a sample of PBMCs. The gene calls are TRBV6-5 and TRBJ1-5, with 10 nucleotides matching TRBD1. This sequence originates from a man in his forties or fifties in good health and CMV-seronegative. The CDR3 DNA follows: TGTGCCAGCAGGACAGGGGGCGCGGCCCAGCCCCAGCATTTT. This codes for CASRTGGAAQPQHF.